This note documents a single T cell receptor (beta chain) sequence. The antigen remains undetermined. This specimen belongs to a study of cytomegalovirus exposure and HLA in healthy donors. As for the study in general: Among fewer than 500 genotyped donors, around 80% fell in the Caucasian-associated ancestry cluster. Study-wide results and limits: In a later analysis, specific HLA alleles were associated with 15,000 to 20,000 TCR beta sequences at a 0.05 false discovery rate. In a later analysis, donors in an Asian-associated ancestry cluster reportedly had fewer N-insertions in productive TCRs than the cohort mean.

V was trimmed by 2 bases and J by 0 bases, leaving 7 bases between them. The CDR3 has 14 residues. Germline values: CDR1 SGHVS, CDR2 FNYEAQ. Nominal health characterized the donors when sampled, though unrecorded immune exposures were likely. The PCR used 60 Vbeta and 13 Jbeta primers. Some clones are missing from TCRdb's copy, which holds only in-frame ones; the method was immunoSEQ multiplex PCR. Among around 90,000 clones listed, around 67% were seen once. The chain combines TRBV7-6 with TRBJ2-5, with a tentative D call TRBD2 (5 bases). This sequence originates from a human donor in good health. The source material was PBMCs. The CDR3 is CASSLPGNQETQYF. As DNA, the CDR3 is TGTGCCAGCAGCTTACCGGGGAACCAAGAGACCCAGTACTTC.